This T cell receptor (beta chain) appears in the sequencing data of a study of blood T cell repertoires in COVID-19. Study-level background: Nucleic acid was either cDNA or gDNA, and it came from T cells, B-cell-depleted T cells, or PBMCs.

Under the authors' procedure: Quantification of nucleated cells was approximated via reference gene primer amplification. Assay: immunoSEQ multiplex PCR; the TCRdb copy retains only in-frame clones and omits some. That table furnishes V, J and clone size, whereas the DNA furnished D and trimming. The table includes roughly 130,000 clones, roughly 80% detected once. The sequencing input was peripheral blood. The sequence was collected from a man aged 45-60 years with acute or convalescent COVID-19.

The CDR3 DNA sequence: TGCAGCTCCAGCTCAGGCTCCTACAATGAGCAGTTCTTC. It yields the protein CSSSSGSYNEQFF. The V call is TRBV29-1, the J call TRBJ2-1; D is unclear. CDR3 length equals 13 residues. Per the germline V gene, CDR1 is SQVTM and CDR2 is ANQGSEA. V lost 8 bases, J lost 0 bases, and 11 bases lay in between.